The source of this TCR beta chain is a study of blood T cell repertoires in COVID-19. Across the study: The United States, Italy and Spain supplied acute and convalescent COVID-19 samples.

Libraries were prepared by immunoSEQ multiplex PCR; TCRdb keeps only in-frame clonotypes and omits some of them. This table has 200,000 to 300,000 clones, over 65% appearing once. Germline values: CDR1 MNHNS, CDR2 SASEGT. V was trimmed by 2 bases and J by 10 bases, leaving 14 bases between them. The CDR3 is made up of 14 amino acids. The sequenced sample consisted of peripheral blood. This sequence joins TRBV6-1 and TRBJ1-4, with D hard to call. The clonotype was recovered from a woman older than 75 with acute or convalescent COVID-19. The DNA for the CDR3 is TGTGCCAGCAGTGAATTTCCGTTGGCGGGAAAACTGTTTTTT. Translating it yields CASSEFPLAGKLFF.